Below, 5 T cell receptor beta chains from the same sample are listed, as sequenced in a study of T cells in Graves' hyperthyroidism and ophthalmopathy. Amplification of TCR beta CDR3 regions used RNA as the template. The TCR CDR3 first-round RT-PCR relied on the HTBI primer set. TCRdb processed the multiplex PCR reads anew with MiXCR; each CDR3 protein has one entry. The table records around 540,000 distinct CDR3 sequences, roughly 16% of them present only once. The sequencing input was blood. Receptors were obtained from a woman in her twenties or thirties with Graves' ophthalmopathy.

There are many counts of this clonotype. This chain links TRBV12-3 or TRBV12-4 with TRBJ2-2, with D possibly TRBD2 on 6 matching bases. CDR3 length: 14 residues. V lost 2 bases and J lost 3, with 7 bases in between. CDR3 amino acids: CASSLRDYTGELFF. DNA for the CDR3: TGTGCCAGCAGTTTAAGGGACTACACCGGGGAGCTGTTTTTT.

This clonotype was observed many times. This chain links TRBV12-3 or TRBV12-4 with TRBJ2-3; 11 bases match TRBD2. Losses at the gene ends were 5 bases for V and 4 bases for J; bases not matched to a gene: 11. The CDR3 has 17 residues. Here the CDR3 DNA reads TGTGCCAGCAGTCCAGAAATACTAGCGGGAGATTCAGATACGCAGTATTTT. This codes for CASSPEILAGDSDTQYF.

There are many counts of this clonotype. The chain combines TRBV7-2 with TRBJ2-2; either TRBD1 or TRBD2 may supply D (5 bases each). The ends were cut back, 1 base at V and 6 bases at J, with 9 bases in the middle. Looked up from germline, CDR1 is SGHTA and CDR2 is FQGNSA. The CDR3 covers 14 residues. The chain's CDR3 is CASSLDLGPGELFF. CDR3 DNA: TGTGCCAGCAGCTTAGATCTGGGACCCGGGGAGCTGTTTTTT. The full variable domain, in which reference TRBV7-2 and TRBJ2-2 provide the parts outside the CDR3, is GAGVSQSPSNKVTEKGKDVELRCDPISGHTALYWYRQSLGQGLEFLIYFQGNSAPDKSGLPSDRFSAERTGGSVSTLTIQRTQQEDSAVYLCASSLDLGPGELFFGEGSRLTVL.

CDR3 coding DNA: TGCGCCAGCAGCCAAGGCGGCCTGGGCCCGGCAGATGAAGCTTTCTTT. Translating gives CASSQGGLGPADEAFF. The rearrangement links TRBV4-3 to TRBJ1-1; D gene uncertain. This CDR3 has 16 amino acids. With 1 base removed from V and 7 bases from J, the gap between germline ends came to 19 bases. Germline values: CDR1 LGHNA, CDR2 YSLEER.

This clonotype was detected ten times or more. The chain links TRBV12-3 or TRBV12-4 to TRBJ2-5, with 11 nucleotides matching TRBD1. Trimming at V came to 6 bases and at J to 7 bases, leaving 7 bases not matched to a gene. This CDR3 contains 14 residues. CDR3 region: CASRSGTGGGTQYF. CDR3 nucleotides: TGTGCCAGCAGGTCCGGGACAGGGGGTGGGACCCAGTACTTC.